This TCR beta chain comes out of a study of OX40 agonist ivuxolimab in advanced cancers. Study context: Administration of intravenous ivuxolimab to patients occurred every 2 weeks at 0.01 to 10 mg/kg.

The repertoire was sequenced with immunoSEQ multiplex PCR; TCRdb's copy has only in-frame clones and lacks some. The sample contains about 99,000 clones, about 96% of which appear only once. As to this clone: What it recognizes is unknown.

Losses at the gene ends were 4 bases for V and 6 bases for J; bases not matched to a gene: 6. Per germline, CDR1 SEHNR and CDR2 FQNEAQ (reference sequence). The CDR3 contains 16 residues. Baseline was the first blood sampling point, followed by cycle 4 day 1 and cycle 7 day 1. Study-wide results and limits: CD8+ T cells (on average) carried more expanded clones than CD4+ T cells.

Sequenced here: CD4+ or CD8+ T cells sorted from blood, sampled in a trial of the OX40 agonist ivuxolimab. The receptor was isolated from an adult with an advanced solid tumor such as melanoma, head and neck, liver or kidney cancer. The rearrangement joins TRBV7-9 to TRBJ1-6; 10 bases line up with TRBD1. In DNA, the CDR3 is TGTGCCAGCAGCTCTTCCGGGACAGGGGTTAATTCACCCCTCCACTTT. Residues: CASSSSGTGVNSPLHF.